Sequencing of this T cell receptor beta chain was carried out in a study of blood T cell repertoires in COVID-19 (dated by TCRdb to 2020 to 2021). Background on the whole study: The collaborator samples originated in the United States, Italy and Spain and spanned the acute and convalescent phases of COVID-19. The samples were drawn from the first 160 participants of the ongoing ImmuneRACE study and from 950 to 1,500 subjects provided by 6 global collaborators. The repertoires were released in a freely available public database meant as a resource for research on the immune response to SARS-CoV-2. Subjects who had been exposed to COVID-19, were actively infected with it, or had recovered from it provided the deeply sampled blood TCRbeta repertoires that made up the dataset. The material from the prospective study consisted of cDNA or gDNA derived from T cells, B-cell-depleted T cells, or PBMCs. The sample metadata nearly always contained a de-identified subject ID, COVID-19 status, age in years and sex. Where available, HLA class I and class II types were taken from metadata supplied by the sample provider and were not determined by assay-based typing. What the work shows at the level of the full study, not this receptor alone: The quantity of clinical and demographic metadata differed by source and by participant and was supplied without curation.

In the germline V gene (reference sequence), CDR1 corresponds to MNHEY and CDR2 to SMNVEV. V and J are truncated by 6 bases and 7 bases respectively, leaving an intervening sequence of 13 bases. The CDR3 runs 14 amino acids, cysteine and phenylalanine included. Only CDR3 DNA remains: 42 bases, in frame from the first base. About this clone itself: The antigen this receptor binds is unknown. Per-base qualities were not stored, and no clone one base away is much larger.

The immunoSEQ Assay, a bias-controlled multiplex PCR, was used to amplify TCRbeta CDR3 regions from genomic DNA. As for how the authors treated the data: The number of nucleated cells in each sample was estimated from the amplification of reference gene primers within the assay. Sequence reads were collapsed and filtered to measure the absolute abundance of every unique TCRbeta CDR3 rearrangement. For each sample, productive Simpson clonality was calculated by taking the square root of Simpson's diversity index across productive rearrangements. Not all clones reach the TCRdb copy of this immuneACCESS table, which keeps in-frame sequences only. Checked studies attribute under half of the gap to unresolved V genes and leave the rest unexplained. V, J and clone size derive from that table, while D and trimming were established from the DNA sequence. In this sample the table shows about 380,000 clones, around 90% of which occur a single time. In total, the top ten clones hold about 1.2% of the sample.

Participants in the prospective study were aged roughly 18 to 100 years, lived in approximately 26 United States geographic areas, and enrolled through a virtual design. To assign participants to cohorts, the prospective study relied on clinical history that participants themselves reported in a screening survey and a study questionnaire. For ImmuneRACE Cohort 3, a participant was defined as recovered based on two consecutive negative NP/OP PCR tests, clearance by a healthcare professional, or resolution of symptoms. Each participant in the prospective study had whole blood, serum and a nasopharyngeal or oropharyngeal swab collected by mobile phlebotomists. Additional blood draws and questionnaires over an approximately two-month period could optionally be provided by prospective study participants. Before DNA extraction, prospective study blood samples were shipped either frozen or at room temperature.

The TCR sequence derives from a woman aged 18-29 years who had recovered from COVID-19. Here the chain combines TRBV27 and TRBJ1-6; the D region possibly corresponds to TRBD1 (5 bases align). Sequencing input: PBMCs or T cells enriched from blood (not recorded which). The CDR3 here reads CASRGRGVNSPLHF. In nucleotides, the sequence is TGTGCCAGCAGGGGTCGGGGGGTGAATTCACCCCTCCACTTT.